The 19 T cell receptor beta chains below come from one sample, sequenced in a study of blood T cell repertoires in COVID-19. The assay was immunoSEQ multiplex PCR, and TCRdb's table has in-frame clones only and misses some. The table shows approximately 87,000 clones, with roughly 80% occurring only once. What was sequenced was peripheral blood. These receptors were collected from a woman of 80 years or more with acute or convalescent COVID-19.

A few counts support this clone. The chain links TRBV19 to TRBJ2-1, with 13 bases lining up with TRBD2. The CDR3 has 17 amino acids. Germline V gene data show CDR1 as LNHDA and CDR2 as SQIVND (reference sequence). The trim removed 3 bases at V and 0 bases at J, leaving 2 bases unmatched. CDR3 amino acids: CASSMGLAGNSYNEQFF. Written as DNA, the CDR3 is TGTGCCAGTAGTATGGGACTAGCGGGGAACTCCTACAATGAGCAGTTCTTC.

This chain connects TRBV6-5 to TRBJ2-7; 8 positions agree with TRBD1. V lost 6 bases, J lost 3 bases, and 4 bases stayed unmatched. The CDR3 is 13 residues long. CDR1 is MNHEY, CDR2 SVGAGI, per germline. CDR3 nucleotide sequence: TGTGCCAGCAGACTGACAGGGGTCTACGAGCAGTACTTC. It codes for CASRLTGVYEQYF.

This chain uses TRBV7-9 with TRBJ1-1; TRBD1 matches 7 bases. Germline CDR1 and CDR2: SEHNR and FQNEAQ (reference sequence). CDR3 size: 16 residues. Germline trimming cut 4 bases from V and 8 bases from J; bases unmatched to any gene: 16. CDR3 nucleotides: TGTGCCAGCAGCTCCATCACGGGCAGGGGGATTGAGGAAGCTTTCTTT. This codes for CASSSITGRGIEEAFF.

V and J are TRBV7-9 and TRBJ2-2, with D hard to call. This CDR3 has 14 amino acids. Trimming stripped 2 bases from V and 5 bases from J, with 9 bases between. Germline values: CDR1 SEHNR, CDR2 FQNEAQ (reference sequence). DNA for the CDR3: TGTGCCAGCAGCTTAAGCACAGAAACCGGGGAGCTGTTTTTT. This gives the protein CASSLSTETGELFF.

The CDR3 loop reads CATGTETYEQYF. The CDR3, as DNA: TGTGCCACCGGGACAGAGACCTACGAGCAGTACTTC. V and J are TRBV3-1 (or the pseudogene TRBV3-2) and TRBJ2-7; 7 bases align to TRBD1. The germline V gene has CDR1 LGHDT and CDR2 YNNKEL (reference sequence). The CDR3 runs to 12 residues. The V and J ends lost 10 bases and 2 bases, in that order; junction bases with no gene match: 5.

V gene TRBV6-2 or TRBV6-3 combines with J gene TRBJ2-6; 11 nucleotides agree with TRBD1. This CDR3 contains 18 residues. Germline V gene sequence: CDR1 MNHEY, CDR2 SVGEGT. The ends lost 6 bases at V and 0 bases at J; junction bases unmatched: 7. Here the CDR3 DNA reads TGTGCCAGCAGCCGAAGCGGGACAGGGGGCTCTGGGGCCAACGTCCTGACTTTC. It yields the protein CASSRSGTGGSGANVLTF.

The chain recombines TRBV28 with TRBJ1-1; 7 bases agree with TRBD1. The CDR3 spans 11 residues. Germline CDR1 MDHEN, CDR2 SYDVKM. Trimming took 11 bases from V and 5 from J; bases not matched to a gene: 5. The CDR3 DNA sequence: TGTGCCGGGCAGGGGGAGACTGAAGCTTTCTTT. Translated, it gives CAGQGETEAFF.

The rearrangement joins TRBV7-2 to TRBJ1-1, with TRBD1 matching over 7 bases. Germline V gives CDR1 SGHTA, CDR2 FQGNSA. V shed 6 bases, J shed 4 bases, and the junction held 8 bases outside the gene matches. The CDR3 totals 14 residues. CDR3 sequence (DNA): TGTGCCAGCAGAGGGACAGTCCTACGCACTGAAGCTTTCTTT. Protein product: CASRGTVLRTEAFF.

The chain recombines TRBV4-3 with TRBJ2-2; 9 bases align to TRBD1. The CDR3 totals 18 residues. Unmatched junction bases numbered 16, after V lost 5 bases and J lost 6 bases. Per germline, CDR1 LGHNA and CDR2 YSLEER. Written as DNA, the CDR3 is TGCGCCAGCAGCGCGAAGGAGGGGACAGGGAAACTTCCCGGGGAGCTGTTTTTT. Amino acids: CASSAKEGTGKLPGELFF.

The chain joins TRBV19 to TRBJ2-1; TRBD2 matches at 11 bases. The CDR3 extends over 17 amino acids. V shed 7 bases and J 9 bases; nucleotides not matched to a gene: 17. Germline CDR1 is LNHDA and CDR2 is SQIVND (reference sequence). The CDR3 DNA reads TGTGCCAGTACCCCGGGAGTAGCGGGGGGGCGGGTCGGTGAGCAGTTCTTC. The encoded protein is CASTPGVAGGRVGEQFF.

V usage is TRBV19 and J usage is TRBJ2-1; 13 bases align to TRBD2. Germline assignment: CDR1 LNHDA and CDR2 SQIVND (reference sequence). J was trimmed by 6 bases and V by 6 bases; bases with no gene match: 5. The CDR3 sequence is 15 residues long. The CDR3 is CASRGLAGTSNEQFF. CDR3 DNA: TGTGCCAGTAGGGGACTAGCGGGGACCTCCAATGAGCAGTTCTTC.

The chain employs TRBV10-3 and TRBJ1-2, with 9 bases fitting TRBD1. The V and J ends lost 4 bases and 1 base, in that order; junction bases with no gene match: 4. The CDR3 length is 15 residues. Germline CDR1 and CDR2: ENHRY and SYGVKD. CDR3 in amino acids: CAISGGTGNNYGYTF. CDR3 coding DNA: TGTGCCATCAGTGGAGGGACAGGGAATAACTATGGCTACACCTTC.

The CDR3 loop reads CASSLQGSNSPLHF. In DNA, the CDR3 is TGTGCCAGCAGCTTACAGGGGAGCAATTCACCCCTCCACTTT. The chain employs TRBV5-4 and TRBJ1-6; 7 bases agree with TRBD1. Trimming cost V 2 bases and J 7 bases; bases outside gene matches: 3. Per the germline V gene, CDR1 is SGHNT and CDR2 is YYREEE (reference sequence). The CDR3 is 14 residues long. Full variable domain (outside the CDR3, taken from reference TRBV5-4 and TRBJ1-6): ETGVTQSPTHLIKTRGQQVTLRCSSQSGHNTVSWYQQALGQGPQFIFQYYREEENGRGNFPPRFSGLQFPNYSSELNVNALELDDSALYLCASSLQGSNSPLHFGNGTRLTVT.

The chain uses TRBV14 and TRBJ1-2; D unresolved. CDR1 is SGHDN and CDR2 is FVKESK in the germline V gene. The CDR3 covers 13 residues. With 5 bases removed from V and 4 bases from J, the gap between germline ends came to 11 bases. CDR3 bases: TGTGCCAGCAGCTCCGCGGCCCTCTATGGCTACACCTTC. Protein product: CASSSAALYGYTF.

The chain has TRBV9 and TRBJ2-5; D is perhaps TRBD1 (6 bases). This CDR3 comprises 15 residues. Trimming took 3 bases from V and 2 from J, leaving 14 bases between them. CDR1 SGDLS and CDR2 YYNGEE come from the germline V gene. This chain's CDR3 is CASSDTGFGQETQYF. The DNA of the CDR3 is TGTGCCAGCAGCGACACAGGGTTTGGACAAGAGACCCAGTACTTC.

Here the CDR3 DNA reads TGTGCCAGCAGCTCCCGGCCTGGAGGGTCAGATACGCAGTATTTT. This codes for CASSSRPGGSDTQYF. The J gene is TRBJ2-3, the V gene TRBV7-9, with D tentatively TRBD2 (6 bases). Trimming shortened V by 4 bases and J by 4 bases, and 15 bases separated the two germline ends. This CDR3 comprises 15 residues. Germline V gives CDR1 SEHNR, CDR2 FQNEAQ (reference sequence).

This chain joins TRBV6-5 and TRBJ2-7, with D possibly being TRBD1 (6 bases). The CDR3 loop spans 11 amino acids. V was shortened by 7 bases and J by 7 bases, with 11 bases between the two germline ends. The germline V gene encodes CDR1 MNHEY and CDR2 SVGAGI. CDR3 bases: TGTGCCAGCACCGACAGGACTGAGCAGTACTTC. It specifies CASTDRTEQYF.

The chain joins TRBV9 to TRBJ1-1; maybe TRBD1 (6 bases). Germline CDR1 is SGDLS and CDR2 is YYNGEE. Trimming shortened V by 7 bases and J by 0 bases, and 10 bases separated the two germline ends. There are 13 residues in the CDR3. CDR3 bases: TGTGCCAGCGGGACATCAATGAACACTGAAGCTTTCTTT. Amino acids: CASGTSMNTEAFF.

The rearrangement links TRBV5-4 to TRBJ2-7; a weak D match, TRBD2 (6 bases). Trimming cost V 0 bases and J 2 bases, with 9 bases left between them. The CDR3 is made up of 14 amino acids. Germline V gene sequence: CDR1 SGHNT, CDR2 YYREEE (reference sequence). The CDR3 coding sequence is TGTGCCAGCAGCTTGGCAGGAGGGGCCTACGAGCAGTACTTC. Protein sequence: CASSLAGGAYEQYF.